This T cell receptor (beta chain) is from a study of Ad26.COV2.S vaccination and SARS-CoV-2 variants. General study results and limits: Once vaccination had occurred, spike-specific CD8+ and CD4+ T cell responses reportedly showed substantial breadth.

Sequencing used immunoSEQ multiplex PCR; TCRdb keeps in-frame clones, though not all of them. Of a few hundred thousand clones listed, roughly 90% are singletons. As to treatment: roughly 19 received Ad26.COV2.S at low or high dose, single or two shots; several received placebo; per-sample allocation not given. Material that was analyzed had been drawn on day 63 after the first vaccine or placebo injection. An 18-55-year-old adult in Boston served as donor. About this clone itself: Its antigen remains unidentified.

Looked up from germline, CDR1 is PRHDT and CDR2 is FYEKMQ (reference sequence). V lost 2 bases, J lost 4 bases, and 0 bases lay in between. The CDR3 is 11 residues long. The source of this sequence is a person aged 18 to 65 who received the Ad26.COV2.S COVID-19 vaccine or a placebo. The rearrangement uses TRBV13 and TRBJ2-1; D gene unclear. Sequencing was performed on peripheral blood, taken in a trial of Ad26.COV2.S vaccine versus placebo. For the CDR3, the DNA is TGTGCCAGCAGCTTATACAATGAGCAGTTCTTC. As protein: CASSLYNEQFF.